A single sample gave rise to the 12 T cell receptor beta chains below, sequenced in a study of shared clonotypes between healthy human individuals (dated by TCRdb to the early 2020s). The library relied on the immunoSEQ multiplex PCR assay. What TCRdb holds here is the immuneACCESS table cut down to in-frame rearrangements. Part of the clones is not present; checked against another copy, under half of the missing clones reflect an unresolved V gene, and the others are unexplained. In all, the sample holds fewer than 1.4 million clones, and approximately 80% of those were seen once. The ten largest account for around 0.61% of the sample. Material for sequencing was memory CD4+ T cells from PBMCs. This specimen's cell subset or site label, per the study, means: CD45RA-negative fraction. The source of these receptors is a man aged 18 to 29 in good health. Some clones in this sample may be carry-over from other donors' samples.

This sequence joins TRBV5-1 and TRBJ1-4, with D possibly matching TRBD1 (6 bases). The V gene lost 4 bases and the J gene lost 3 bases, with 10 bases spanning the gap. There are 14 residues in the CDR3. Looked up from germline, CDR1 is SGHRS and CDR2 is YFSETQ. The CDR3 loop reads CASSPGAPNEKLFF. CDR3 bases: TGCGCCAGCAGCCCAGGGGCCCCTAATGAAAAACTGTTTTTT. The variable domain in full, completed from reference TRBV5-1 and TRBJ1-4, reads KAGVTQTPRYLIKTRGQQVTLSCSPISGHRSVSWYQQTPGQGLQFLFEYFSETQRNKGNFPGRFSGRQFSNSRSEMNVSTLELGDSALYLCASSPGAPNEKLFFGSGTQLSVL.

The chain has TRBV19 and TRBJ1-2; weak D call: TRBD1 (6 bases). CDR3 size: 14 residues. In germline, CDR1 is LNHDA, CDR2 SQIVND (reference sequence). The V gene lost 4 bases and the J gene lost 5 bases, with 14 bases spanning the gap. The DNA for the CDR3 is TGTGCCAGTAGTAGCGACAGGTTGGTTTATGGCTACACCTTC. This translates into CASSSDRLVYGYTF. The whole variable domain, filled in from reference TRBV19 and TRBJ1-2, reads DGGITQSPKYLFRKEGQNVTLSCEQNLNHDAMYWYRQDPGQGLRLIYYSQIVNDFQKGDIAEGYSVSREKKESFPLTVTSAQKNPTAFYLCASSSDRLVYGYTFGSGTRLTVV.

The rearrangement joins TRBV5-1 to TRBJ2-5; 7 positions match TRBD2. V lost 5 bases and J lost 1; bases outside the gene matches: 8. The CDR3 totals 15 residues. From germline, CDR1 is SGHRS and CDR2 YFSETQ. The CDR3 nucleotides are TGCGCCAGCAGGTTTAGGGCTAGCGGCCAAGAGACCCAGTACTTC. This encodes CASRFRASGQETQYF. The full variable domain, in which reference TRBV5-1 and TRBJ2-5 provide the parts outside the CDR3, is KAGVTQTPRYLIKTRGQQVTLSCSPISGHRSVSWYQQTPGQGLQFLFEYFSETQRNKGNFPGRFSGRQFSNSRSEMNVSTLELGDSALYLCASRFRASGQETQYFGPGTRLLVL.

The V gene is TRBV7-9, the J gene TRBJ2-1; TRBD2 aligns across 15 bases. Germline lookup yields CDR1 SEHNR and CDR2 FQNEAQ (reference sequence). With V trimmed by 4 bases and J by 15 bases, 13 bases remained unmatched. The CDR3 covers 16 residues. CDR3 coding DNA: TGTGCCAGCAGCTCTCGGACTAGCGGGAGGGGCGGAAGCACGTTCTTC. Translated: CASSSRTSGRGGSTFF.

This clone was picked up one time. The V gene is TRBV5-4, the J gene TRBJ2-1; TRBD1 might be the D (6 bases). This CDR3 region has 15 residues. CDR1 is SGHNT, CDR2 YYREEE, per germline (reference sequence). The V end was cut by 4 bases, the J end by 4 bases, with 15 bases between. The CDR3 DNA reads TGTGCCAGCAGCACGGACCAGGGGTTATACAATGAGCAGTTCTTC. Amino acid sequence: CASSTDQGLYNEQFF.

The chain couples TRBV5-5 to TRBJ2-1, with a weak D call TRBD2 (6 bases). This CDR3 has 17 amino acids. V was trimmed by 1 base and J by 4 bases, leaving 18 bases between them. CDR1 and CDR2 (germline): SGHKS, YYEKEE (reference sequence). The CDR3 spells CASSLSNDGREYNEQFF. The CDR3 region has the DNA TGTGCCAGCAGCTTGAGTAATGACGGGAGAGAGTACAATGAGCAGTTCTTC.

The J gene is TRBJ1-5, the V gene TRBV28, with D possibly TRBD1 on 5 matching bases. The CDR3 has 14 amino acids. The V end lost 4 bases, the J end lost 4 bases, and 11 bases lay between the germline ends. CDR1 is MDHEN, CDR2 SYDVKM, per germline. DNA of the CDR3: TGTGCCAGCAGTTCTGGGGCAGGTAATCAGCCCCAGCATTTT. Translating gives CASSSGAGNQPQHF.

The chain links TRBV5-1 to TRBJ2-1; tentatively, D is TRBD1 (5 bases). The CDR3 extends over 16 amino acids. V gave up 0 bases and J gave up 4 bases, with 14 bases separating them. Germline lookup yields CDR1 SGHRS and CDR2 YFSETQ. CDR3 nucleotides: TGCGCCAGCAGCTTGGAGGCGTCAGGGCAATACAATGAGCAGTTCTTC. This gives the protein CASSLEASGQYNEQFF.

In DNA, the CDR3 is TGTGCCAGCAGGCCGACAGGGGACTCCTACACCTTC. This sequence encodes CASRPTGDSYTF. The chain has TRBV5-4 and TRBJ1-2, with TRBD1 matching 8 bases. Germline CDR1 and CDR2: SGHNT and YYREEE (reference sequence). The junction had 7 bases not matched to a gene; V was cut back by 5 bases and J by 10 bases. The CDR3 has 12 residues. The whole variable domain, filled in from reference TRBV5-4 and TRBJ1-2, reads ETGVTQSPTHLIKTRGQQVTLRCSSQSGHNTVSWYQQALGQGPQFIFQYYREEENGRGNFPPRFSGLQFPNYSSELNVNALELDDSALYLCASRPTGDSYTFGSGTRLTVV.

The table lists this clone with a few counts. The V and J genes are TRBV7-9 and TRBJ1-4; 8 nucleotides match TRBD1. The CDR3 is 14 residues long. The trim removed 3 bases at V and 6 bases at J, leaving 3 bases unmatched. Germline CDR1 reads SEHNR; CDR2 reads FQNEAQ (reference sequence). CDR3 nucleotides: TGTGCCAGCAGCTTCGGGACAGGAGATGAAAAACTGTTTTTT. Translating gives CASSFGTGDEKLFF.

The chain uses TRBV28 and TRBJ2-7, with a tentative D call TRBD2 (6 bases). Germline CDR1 reads MDHEN; CDR2 reads SYDVKM. V was cut by 5 bases and J by 0 bases, with 14 bases left in between. The CDR3 sequence is 15 residues long. For the CDR3, the DNA is TGTGCCAGCAGTCCCCGGGACGGGAGCTCCTACGAGCAGTACTTC. It specifies CASSPRDGSSYEQYF.

This clone is a singleton in its sample. Here the CDR3 reads CASSLGQGPSSEQYF. CDR3 nucleotide sequence: TGTGCCAGCAGCCTTGGACAGGGCCCGTCCAGCGAGCAGTACTTC. The genes are TRBV7-7 and TRBJ2-7, with 8 bases aligning to TRBD1. After removal of 5 bases from V and 6 bases from J, the junction contained 12 bases not matched to a gene. Germline V lookup: CDR1 SSHAT, CDR2 FNYEAQ (reference sequence). This CDR3 has 15 amino acids. Combining the CDR3 with reference TRBV7-7 and TRBJ2-7 gives the whole variable domain GAGVSQSPRYKVTKRGQDVTLRCDPISSHATLYWYQQALGQGPEFLTYFNYEAQPDKSGLPSDRFSAERPEGSISTLTIQRTEQRDSAMYRCASSLGQGPSSEQYFGPGTRLTVT.